This T cell receptor beta chain was profiled in a study of CD8+CD57+ T cells in acquired aplastic anemia. Findings and caveats of the study: Shared by patients and controls, 25 to 30 CD8+ CDR3s were abundant in patients.

Concerning this clonotype: Its antigen remains unidentified.

V was pared by 2 bases and J by 4 bases, with 16 bases between. Germline V gene sequence: CDR1 SGHTA, CDR2 FQGNSA. This CDR3 comprises 16 residues. TCR beta VDJ and CDR3 profiling used genomic DNA as template. Each CDR3 protein is one row after TCRdb ran MiXCR on the reads. The data show 190,000 or so distinct CDR3 sequences, 61% seen once. Sequencing was carried out using sorted CD4+, CD8+, or CD8+CD57+ T cells (not recorded which) from PBMCs. The clonotype comes from a human donor in good health. The chain recombines TRBV7-2 with TRBJ2-3; D remains ambiguous. DNA for the CDR3: TGTGCCAGCAGCTTAACTATGGGCCTTCTAGCAGATACGCAGTATTTT. Protein: CASSLTMGLLADTQYF.